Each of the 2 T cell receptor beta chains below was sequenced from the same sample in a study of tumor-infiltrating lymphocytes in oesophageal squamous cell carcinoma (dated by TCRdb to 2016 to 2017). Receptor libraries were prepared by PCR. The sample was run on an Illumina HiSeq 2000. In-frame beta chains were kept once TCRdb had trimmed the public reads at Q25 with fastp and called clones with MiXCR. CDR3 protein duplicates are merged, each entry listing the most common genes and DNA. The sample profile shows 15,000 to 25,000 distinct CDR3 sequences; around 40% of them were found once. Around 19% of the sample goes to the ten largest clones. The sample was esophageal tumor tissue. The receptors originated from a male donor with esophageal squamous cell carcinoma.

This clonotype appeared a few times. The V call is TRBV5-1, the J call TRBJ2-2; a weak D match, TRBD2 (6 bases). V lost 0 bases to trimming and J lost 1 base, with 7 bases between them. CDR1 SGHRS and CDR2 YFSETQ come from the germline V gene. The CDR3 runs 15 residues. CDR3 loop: CASSLDSGNTGELFF. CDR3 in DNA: TGCGCCAGCAGCTTGGATAGCGGGAACACCGGGGAGCTGTTTTTT.

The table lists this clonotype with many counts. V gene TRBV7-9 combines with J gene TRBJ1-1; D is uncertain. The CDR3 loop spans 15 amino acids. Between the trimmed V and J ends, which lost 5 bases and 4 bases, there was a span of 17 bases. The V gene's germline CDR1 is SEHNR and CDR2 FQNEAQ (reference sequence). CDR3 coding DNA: TGTGCCAGCAGCACCATCGGGGATGGAGGCACTGAAGCTTTCTTT. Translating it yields CASSTIGDGGTEAFF.